In its sample, the clone carrying this T cell receptor (beta chain) was seen once. Under the authors' procedure: Amplification with reference gene primers provided the estimates of nucleated cell counts. The repertoire was sequenced with immunoSEQ multiplex PCR; TCRdb's copy has only in-frame clones and lacks some. V and J calls and clone size are those listed in that table; D and trimming were worked out from the DNA. The sample contains some 80,000 clones, 65% to 90% of which appear only once. This record comes from a study of blood T cell repertoires in COVID-19. Looking at the study overall: Acute-phase and convalescent COVID-19 samples originated in the United States, Italy and Spain.

Trimming cost V 0 bases and J 5 bases, with 9 bases left between them. Per the germline V gene, CDR1 is SGDLS and CDR2 is YYNGEE. The CDR3 extends over 15 amino acids. Enrolled during active infection, Seattle patients were then followed longitudinally. Source material: peripheral blood. The chain combines TRBV9 with TRBJ1-6; maybe TRBD1 (6 bases). The receptor's source is a man in his fifties with COVID-19, enrolled during active disease. This CDR3 is CASSVARGDNSPLHF. CDR3 in DNA: TGTGCCAGCAGCGTAGCCAGGGGAGATAATTCACCCCTCCACTTT.